This TCR beta chain was recorded in a study of cytomegalovirus exposure and HLA in healthy donors. Generated by immunoSEQ multiplex PCR, the TCRdb table keeps only in-frame clones and is missing some. The repertoire holds about 330,000 clones, 75% to 90% seen once, with more than 0.9% in the top ten. V gave up 1 base and J gave up 5 bases, with 8 bases separating them. This CDR3 is built from 13 residues. Per the germline V gene, CDR1 is MNHEY and CDR2 is SMNVEV (reference sequence). Sequencing was performed on PBMCs. The genes are TRBV27 and TRBJ1-1; D unresolved. The sequence was obtained from a woman aged 30 to 39 in good health and CMV-seropositive. CDR3 loop: CASSLLFGTEAFF. The CDR3 DNA sequence: TGTGCCAGCAGTTTATTGTTTGGGACTGAAGCTTTCTTT.